This T cell receptor (beta chain) was retrieved from a study of monozygotic twins with inflammatory bowel disease. Template switching added UMIs carrying a 6-nucleotide sample barcode. TCRdb re-called the 5' RACE reads and catalogs CDR3 proteins one per entry, DNA excluded. Recorded for this sample: 330,000 or so distinct CDR3 sequences. Findings and caveats of the study: IBD patients share fewer clonotypes with other people than healthy twins do, especially with disease activity. The inverse Simpson measure of TCRbeta diversity was lower in IBD patients than in healthy co-twins.

The germline V gene has CDR1 MNHEY and CDR2 SMNVEV (reference sequence). There are 16 residues in the CDR3. Remarks on this clonotype: Antigen: not known.

The receptor was isolated from a human donor with ulcerative colitis or Crohn's disease, or a healthy co-twin of an affected twin (not recorded which). The specimen was blood. The J gene is TRBJ2-3, the V gene TRBV27; lacking DNA, the TRBD2 call made by TCRdb goes unchecked. The chain's CDR3 is CASSLGRDYRTDTQYF.